This T cell receptor (beta chain) was observed in a study of blood T cell repertoires in COVID-19. Points on this clone: Other DNA sequences of this sample code for an identical CDR3.

Using immunoSEQ multiplex PCR, the repertoire was profiled, and TCRdb retains in-frame clones only, with some absent. This repertoire shows 250,000 to 350,000 clones, around 89% found once; its top ten account for 2.4%. The CDR3 has 14 residues. Germline assignment: CDR1 SGHRS and CDR2 YFSETQ. Trimming took off 0 bases at V and 5 bases at J, with 11 bases between the two ends. The sequenced material came from PBMCs or T cells enriched from blood (not recorded which). This TCR derives from a woman under 30 who had recovered from COVID-19. The chain carries TRBV5-1 and TRBJ1-1, with D possibly being TRBD1 (5 bases). The CDR3 region has the DNA TGCGCCAGCAGCTTGGGTCAGGGTCGGACTGAAGCTTTCTTT. Translating it yields CASSLGQGRTEAFF.